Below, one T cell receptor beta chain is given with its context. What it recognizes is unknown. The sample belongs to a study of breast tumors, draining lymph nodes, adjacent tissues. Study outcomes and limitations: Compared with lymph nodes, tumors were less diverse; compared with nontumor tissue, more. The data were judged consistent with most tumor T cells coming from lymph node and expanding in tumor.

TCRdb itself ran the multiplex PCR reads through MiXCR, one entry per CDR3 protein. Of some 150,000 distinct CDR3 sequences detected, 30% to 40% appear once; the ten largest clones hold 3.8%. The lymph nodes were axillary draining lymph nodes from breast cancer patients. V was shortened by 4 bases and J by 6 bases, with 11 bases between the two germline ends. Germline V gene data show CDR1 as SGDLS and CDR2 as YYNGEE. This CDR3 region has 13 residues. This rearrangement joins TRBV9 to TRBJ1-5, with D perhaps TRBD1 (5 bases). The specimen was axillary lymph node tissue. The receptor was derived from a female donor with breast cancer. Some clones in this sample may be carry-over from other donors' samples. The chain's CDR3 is CASSTGTGQPQHF. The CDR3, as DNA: TGTGCCAGCAGCACCGGGACGGGTCAGCCCCAGCATTTT. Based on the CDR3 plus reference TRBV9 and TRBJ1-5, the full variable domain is DSGVTQTPKHLITATGQRVTLRCSPRSGDLSVYWYQQSLDQGLQFLIQYYNGEERAKGNILERFSAQQFPDLHSELNLSSLELGDSALYFCASSTGTGQPQHFGDGTRLSIL.